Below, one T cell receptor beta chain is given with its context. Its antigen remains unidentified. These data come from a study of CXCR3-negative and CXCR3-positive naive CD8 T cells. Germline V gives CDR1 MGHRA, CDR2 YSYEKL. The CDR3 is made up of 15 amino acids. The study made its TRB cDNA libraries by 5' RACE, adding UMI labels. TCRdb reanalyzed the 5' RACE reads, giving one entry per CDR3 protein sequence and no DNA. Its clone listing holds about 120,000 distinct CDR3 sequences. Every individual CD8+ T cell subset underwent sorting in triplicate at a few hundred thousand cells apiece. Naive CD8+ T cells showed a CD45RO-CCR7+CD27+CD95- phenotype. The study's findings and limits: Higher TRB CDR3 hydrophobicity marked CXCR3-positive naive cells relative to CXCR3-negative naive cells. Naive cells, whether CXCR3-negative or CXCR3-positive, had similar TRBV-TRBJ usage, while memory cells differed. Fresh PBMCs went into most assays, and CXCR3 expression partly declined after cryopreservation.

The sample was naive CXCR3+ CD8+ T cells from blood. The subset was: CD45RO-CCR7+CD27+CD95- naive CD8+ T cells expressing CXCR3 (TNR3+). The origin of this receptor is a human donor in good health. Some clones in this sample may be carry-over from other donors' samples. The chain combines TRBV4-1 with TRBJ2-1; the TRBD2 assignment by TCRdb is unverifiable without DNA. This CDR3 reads CASSPPASGRNEQFF.